This T cell receptor (beta chain) originates from a study of shared clonotypes between healthy human individuals. Across the whole study: Samples came from two female and three male donors aged 18 to 49. Per-donor plates numbered three CD4 naive, three CD4 memory, two CD8 naive and one CD8 memory. Study-wide results and caveats: Clonotypes shared by all four donors outscored non-shared clonotypes in generation probability.

Details on this clone: Its antigen is not known. The identical CDR3 is also encoded by other nucleotide sequences in the sample.

Germline-derived CDR1 and CDR2 are SGHRS and YFSETQ. This CDR3 contains 14 residues. Trimming at V came to 0 bases and at J to 2 bases, leaving 1 base not matched to a gene. On sorted subsets, replicate PCRs used 150 to 250 ng DNA, or 25,000 to 35,000 T cell genomes. Repertoires were generated with immunoSEQ multiplex PCR, while TCRdb's copy carries only in-frame clones and drops some. The sample lists around 2,000,000 clones; 90% to 95% were seen once. The rearrangement links TRBV5-1 to TRBJ2-7; 8 bases are shared with TRBD1. The sample consisted of naive CD4+ T cells sorted from blood. Regarding subset: CD45RA+ positively selected. This receptor was obtained from a man in his late teens or twenties in good health. CDR3 sequence: CASSLGTGTYEQYF. In DNA form, the CDR3 reads TGCGCCAGCAGCTTGGGGACAGGGACCTACGAGCAGTACTTC. The full variable domain, rest sourced from reference TRBV5-1 and TRBJ2-7, is KAGVTQTPRYLIKTRGQQVTLSCSPISGHRSVSWYQQTPGQGLQFLFEYFSETQRNKGNFPGRFSGRQFSNSRSEMNVSTLELGDSALYLCASSLGTGTYEQYFGPGTRLTVT.